This TCR beta chain emerged from a study of blood T cell repertoires in COVID-19. Study summary: Acute and convalescent COVID-19 samples came from the United States, Italy and Spain. PBMCs, B-cell-depleted T cells, or T cells were the source of the cDNA or gDNA that made up the material.

Original data processing: Estimated nucleated cell counts came from reference gene primer amplification. The assay was immunoSEQ multiplex PCR, and TCRdb's table has in-frame clones only and misses some. The V and J calls and clone size come from that table; D and trimming were worked out from the DNA. The sample includes 200,000 to 250,000 clones, approximately 84% of them seen just once. Sequencing used peripheral blood. The source of this sequence is a woman aged 80 or over with COVID-19, enrolled during active disease.

The DNA of the CDR3 is TGTGCCAGCAGCGCGGCCTGGGCGAGCGGGAGCACCACAGATACGCAGTATTTT. Translation: CASSAAWASGSTTDTQYF. The V and J genes are TRBV7-9 and TRBJ2-3; 8 nucleotides line up with TRBD2. CDR1 and CDR2 (germline): SEHNR, FQNEAQ (reference sequence). Germline trimming cut 5 bases from V and 2 bases from J; bases unmatched to any gene: 15. The CDR3 is 18 residues long. Drawing the rest from reference TRBV7-9 and TRBJ2-3, the complete variable domain is DTGVSQNPRHKITKRGQNVTFRCDPISEHNRLYWYRQTLGQGPEFLTYFQNEAQLEKSRLLSDRFSAERPKGSFSTLEIQRTEQGDSAMYLCASSAAWASGSTTDTQYFGPGTRLTVL.